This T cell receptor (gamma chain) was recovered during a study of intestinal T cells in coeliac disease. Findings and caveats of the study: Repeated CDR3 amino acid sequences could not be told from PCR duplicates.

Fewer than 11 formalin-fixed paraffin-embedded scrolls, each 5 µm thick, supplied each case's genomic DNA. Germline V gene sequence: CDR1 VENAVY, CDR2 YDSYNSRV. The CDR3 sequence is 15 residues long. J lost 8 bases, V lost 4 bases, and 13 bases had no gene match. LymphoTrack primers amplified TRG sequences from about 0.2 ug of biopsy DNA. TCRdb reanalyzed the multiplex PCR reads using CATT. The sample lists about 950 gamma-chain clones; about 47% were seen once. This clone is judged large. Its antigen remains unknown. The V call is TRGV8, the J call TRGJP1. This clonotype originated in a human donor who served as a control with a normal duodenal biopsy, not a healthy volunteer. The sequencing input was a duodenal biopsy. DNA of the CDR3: TGTGCCACCTGGGACCCCCCCTCACGCGGTTGGTTCAAGATATTT. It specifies CATWDPPSRGWFKIF.